This T cell receptor (beta chain) derives from a study of blood T cell repertoires in COVID-19. About the research overall: The cDNA or gDNA used as material had been derived from T cells, B-cell-depleted T cells, or PBMCs.

Original processing methods: Nucleated cell counts were estimated from reference gene primer amplification. Here immunoSEQ multiplex PCR was the method, and the copy in TCRdb shows in-frame clones only, minus some. For V, J and clone size, that table is used; D and trimming come from the DNA. The repertoire holds around 120,000 clones, around nine tenths seen once, with about 2.5% in the top ten. Participants had their cohort set by participant-reported clinical history. The CDR3 extends over 17 amino acids. Looked up from germline, CDR1 is LGHDT and CDR2 is YNNKEL (reference sequence). The V end lost 3 bases, the J end lost 6 bases, and 21 bases lay between the germline ends.

This TCR derives from a woman in her forties or fifties who had recovered from COVID-19. Sequencing was carried out using PBMCs or T cells enriched from blood (not recorded which). The chain joins TRBV3-1 (or the pseudogene TRBV3-2) to TRBJ2-1, with a possible D match to TRBD1 (6 bases). The CDR3 reads CASSHSPGQAIGNEQFF. CDR3 bases: TGTGCCAGCAGCCATTCCCCGGGACAAGCAATCGGCAATGAGCAGTTCTTC.